This is a list of T cell receptor beta chains from one sample in a study of T cells in narcolepsy. The table came from immunoSEQ multiplex PCR; TCRdb's copy has only in-frame clones and leaves some out. The profile shows around 31,000 clones, roughly 87% of them singletons. Sequencing was performed on CD45RA- memory CD4+ T cells from PBMCs. Receptor source: a human donor with narcolepsy. The CDR3 runs from the conserved cysteine through the conserved F or W. Each record gives: J gene, D gene, clone size, V gene, CDR3 protein, CDR3 DNA. A D gene is named only where the DNA matches it firmly. The listing skips clone size in some rows; elsewhere it reads once, few, many or a size class.

j_call: TRBJ1-4; d_call: NA; clone_size: NA; v_call: TRBV7-9; cdr3_aa: CASSLDSGGPKLFF; cdr3_nt: TGTGCCAGCAGCTTGGACTCGGGGGGCCCAAAACTGTTTTTT
j_call: TRBJ1-1; d_call: NA; clone_size: NA; v_call: TRBV11-2; cdr3_aa: CASSLVRGNTEAFF; cdr3_nt: TGTGCCAGCAGCTTAGTTAGAGGGAACACTGAAGCTTTCTTT
j_call: TRBJ2-7; d_call: NA; clone_size: NA; v_call: TRBV7-2; cdr3_aa: CASSLEVAASYEQYF; cdr3_nt: TGTGCCAGCAGCTTAGAGGTGGCAGCTTCCTACGAGCAGTACTTC
j_call: TRBJ1-1; d_call: NA; clone_size: once; v_call: TRBV7-9; cdr3_aa: CASSLGGNQKAEAFF; cdr3_nt: TGTGCCAGCAGCTTGGGGGGGAACCAGAAGGCTGAAGCTTTCTTT
j_call: TRBJ2-2; d_call: TRBD2; clone_size: NA; v_call: TRBV2; cdr3_aa: CASSGASGGMRELFF; cdr3_nt: TGTGCCAGCAGTGGAGCTAGCGGGGGGATGAGGGAGCTGTTTTTT
j_call: TRBJ1-5; d_call: TRBD1; clone_size: few; v_call: TRBV7-9; cdr3_aa: CASSSTKGTGGEQPQHF; cdr3_nt: TGTGCCAGCAGCTCTACAAAGGGGACAGGTGGGGAGCAGCCCCAGCATTTT
j_call: TRBJ2-5; d_call: TRBD1; clone_size: NA; v_call: TRBV29-1; cdr3_aa: CSVEDYSAGGAETQYF; cdr3_nt: TGCAGCGTTGAAGATTACTCAGCAGGGGGCGCGGAGACCCAGTACTTC
j_call: TRBJ1-2; d_call: NA; clone_size: NA; v_call: TRBV2; cdr3_aa: CASSGEVYGYTF; cdr3_nt: TGTGCCAGCAGTGGTGAGGTCTATGGCTACACCTTC
j_call: TRBJ1-1; d_call: NA; clone_size: NA; v_call: TRBV5-1; cdr3_aa: CASIKGGGSEDTEAFF; cdr3_nt: TGCGCCAGCATCAAAGGAGGTGGCAGCGAGGACACTGAAGCTTTCTTT
j_call: TRBJ1-1; d_call: TRBD1; clone_size: few; v_call: TRBV6-4; cdr3_aa: CASSPTGMNTEAFF; cdr3_nt: TGTGCCAGCAGCCCGACAGGGATGAACACTGAAGCTTTCTTT
j_call: TRBJ2-1; d_call: NA; clone_size: few; v_call: TRBV2; cdr3_aa: CASTPTSSLNEQFF; cdr3_nt: TGTGCCAGCACCCCTACTAGTTCTCTCAATGAGCAGTTCTTC
j_call: TRBJ1-1; d_call: NA; clone_size: NA; v_call: TRBV15; cdr3_aa: CATSREAILNTEAFF; cdr3_nt: TGTGCCACCAGTAGGGAGGCAATCTTGAACACTGAAGCTTTCTTT
j_call: TRBJ1-4; d_call: NA; clone_size: few; v_call: TRBV30; cdr3_aa: CACSKGEKLFF; cdr3_nt: TGTGCCTGCTCCAAGGGTGAAAAACTGTTTTTT
j_call: TRBJ1-2; d_call: NA; clone_size: NA; v_call: TRBV5-8; cdr3_aa: CASSLGQGVYGYTF; cdr3_nt: TGTGCCAGCAGCTTGGGGCAGGGAGTCTATGGCTACACCTTC
j_call: TRBJ1-5; d_call: TRBD1; clone_size: NA; v_call: TRBV19; cdr3_aa: CASSLTGDVGQPQHF; cdr3_nt: TGTGCCAGTAGTTTGACAGGGGATGTGGGTCAGCCCCAGCATTTT
j_call: TRBJ2-1; d_call: TRBD2; clone_size: NA; v_call: TRBV5-4; cdr3_aa: CASTALAGGTSSYNEQFF; cdr3_nt: TGTGCCAGCACCGCTCTAGCGGGGGGGACAAGCTCCTACAATGAGCAGTTCTTC
j_call: TRBJ2-2; d_call: NA; clone_size: NA; v_call: TRBV5-6; cdr3_aa: CASSLGHQSGELFF; cdr3_nt: TGTGCCAGCAGCTTGGGACACCAGAGCGGGGAGCTGTTTTTT
j_call: TRBJ2-2; d_call: TRBD2; clone_size: NA; v_call: TRBV10-3; cdr3_aa: CAIRRGGPINTGELFF; cdr3_nt: TGTGCCATCCGCCGCGGGGGGCCGATCAACACCGGGGAGCTGTTTTTT
j_call: TRBJ1-2; d_call: TRBD1; clone_size: NA; v_call: TRBV10-3; cdr3_aa: CATLRQGNYGYTF; cdr3_nt: TGTGCCACTTTGCGACAGGGGAACTATGGCTACACCTTC
j_call: TRBJ1-1; d_call: NA; clone_size: NA; v_call: TRBV30; cdr3_aa: CAWSPQTGPLYAFF; cdr3_nt: TGTGCCTGGAGTCCGCAGACAGGTCCTCTTTACGCTTTCTTT
j_call: TRBJ2-7; d_call: NA; clone_size: NA; v_call: TRBV7-3; cdr3_aa: CASRGGPNHEQYF; cdr3_nt: TGTGCCAGCCGAGGAGGGCCCAACCACGAGCAGTACTTC
j_call: TRBJ2-2; d_call: NA; clone_size: NA; v_call: TRBV5-6; cdr3_aa: CASSPTRATGELFF; cdr3_nt: TGTGCCAGCAGCCCGACAAGAGCCACCGGGGAGCTGTTTTTT
j_call: TRBJ2-2; d_call: NA; clone_size: NA; v_call: TRBV5-1; cdr3_aa: CASSLVAGVNTGELFF; cdr3_nt: TGCGCCAGCAGCTTGGTAGCAGGGGTTAACACCGGGGAGCTGTTTTTT
j_call: TRBJ1-6; d_call: NA; clone_size: NA; v_call: TRBV23-1; cdr3_aa: CASKGRAGSPPHF; cdr3_nt: TGCGCCAGCAAGGGTCGGGCGGGTTCACCCCCCCACTTT
j_call: TRBJ1-1; d_call: NA; clone_size: NA; v_call: TRBV9; cdr3_aa: CASSRAMNTEAFF; cdr3_nt: TGTGCCAGCTCACGGGCAATGAACACTGAAGCTTTCTTT
j_call: TRBJ2-6; d_call: TRBD1; clone_size: few; v_call: TRBV7-6; cdr3_aa: CASSQTGAGGANVLTF; cdr3_nt: TGTGCCAGCAGCCAGACAGGGGCTGGGGGGGCCAACGTCCTGACTTTC
j_call: TRBJ1-5; d_call: TRBD1; clone_size: NA; v_call: TRBV19; cdr3_aa: CASRRREQGAGSNQPQHF; cdr3_nt: TGTGCCAGTAGGCGACGCGAACAGGGGGCAGGTAGCAATCAGCCCCAGCATTTT
j_call: TRBJ1-2; d_call: NA; clone_size: once; v_call: TRBV19; cdr3_aa: CASSIDPQIYGYTF; cdr3_nt: TGTGCCAGTAGTATCGACCCCCAGATCTATGGCTACACCTTC
j_call: TRBJ2-2; d_call: NA; clone_size: NA; v_call: TRBV5-1; cdr3_aa: CASNPSGGSNTGELFF; cdr3_nt: TGCGCCAGCAACCCATCAGGGGGGTCGAACACCGGGGAGCTGTTTTTT
j_call: TRBJ2-1; d_call: NA; clone_size: NA; v_call: TRBV2; cdr3_aa: CASKAKRDNEQFF; cdr3_nt: TGTGCCAGCAAGGCGAAAAGGGACAATGAGCAGTTCTTC
j_call: TRBJ2-7; d_call: NA; clone_size: NA; v_call: TRBV2; cdr3_aa: CASSEGQPSSYEQYF; cdr3_nt: TGTGCCAGCAGTGAAGGGCAACCGAGCTCCTACGAGCAGTACTTC
j_call: TRBJ2-2; d_call: TRBD1; clone_size: NA; v_call: TRBV5-4; cdr3_aa: CASSFDPGQANTGELFF; cdr3_nt: TGTGCCAGCAGCTTTGATCCGGGACAGGCGAACACCGGGGAGCTGTTTTTT
j_call: TRBJ2-6; d_call: NA; clone_size: few; v_call: TRBV18; cdr3_aa: CASSPLGQTSSGANVLTF; cdr3_nt: TGTGCCAGCTCACCTCTAGGACAAACGAGCTCTGGGGCCAACGTCCTGACTTTC